This TCR beta chain was recovered during a study of blood T cell repertoires in COVID-19. Study-wide background: The United States, Italy and Spain supplied acute and convalescent COVID-19 samples. PBMCs, B-cell-depleted T cells, or T cells provided the cDNA or gDNA that made up the material.

Original processing notes: Reference gene primer amplification yielded estimated nucleated cell counts. Sequenced by immunoSEQ multiplex PCR; TCRdb stores in-frame clones only, minus some. V, J and clone size reflect that table, while D and trimming were determined from the DNA. The table has some 100,000 clones, approximately 85% seen once. Looked up from germline, CDR1 is MNHEY and CDR2 is SVGAGI. Trimming left V 8 bases short and J 7 bases short, with 23 bases between. This CDR3 comprises 15 residues. The TCR sequence derives from a woman aged 55-69 years with acute or convalescent COVID-19. The sample taken for sequencing was peripheral blood. This chain uses TRBV6-5 with TRBJ2-5, with a possible D match to TRBD2 (7 bases). Here the CDR3 DNA reads TGTGCCAGCTCCTCCGCGGGGGCTGTGCGGCGGACCCAGTACTTC. This gives the protein CASSSAGAVRRTQYF.